The sequence of this T cell receptor (beta chain) was determined in a study of Tregs in tolerant kidney transplant recipients. Between the trimmed V and J ends, which lost 2 bases and 0 bases, there was a span of 5 bases. The CDR3 loop spans 14 amino acids. The germline V gene has CDR1 MDHEN and CDR2 SYDVKM. The data were produced by immunoSEQ multiplex PCR, yet TCRdb's version contains in-frame clones alone and is incomplete. The data hold 50,000 to 85,000 clones, with roughly 92% observed a single time. The clonotype comes from a human donor who received a combined kidney and bone marrow transplant. The specimen was CD8+ T cells from blood, collected before the transplant. The V call is TRBV28, the J call TRBJ1-3; D unresolved. CDR3 sequence (DNA): TGTGCCAGCAGTTTAGCGAGCTCTGGAAACACCATATATTTT. This codes for CASSLASSGNTIYF.